This TCR beta chain comes out of a study of shared clonotypes between healthy human individuals. Across the whole study: Per donor, three plates held CD4 naive cells, three held CD4 memory, two held CD8 naive and one held CD8 memory.

Trimming took 4 bases from V and 4 from J; bases not matched to a gene: 5. The CDR3 consists of 14 residues. Germline CDR1 is MNHNS and CDR2 is SASEGT. The authors' processing: In the immunoSEQ data, sequences were junction-only and lacked quality scores, so filtering differed. The assay was immunoSEQ multiplex PCR, and TCRdb's table has in-frame clones only and misses some. That table furnishes V, J and clone size, whereas the DNA furnished D and trimming. The sample consists of about 2 million clones, 95% of them appearing once. Points on this clone: Its target is not known.

Study outcomes and limitations: Sequencing depth was expected to affect clonotype sharing among donors.

The clonotype was recovered from a man younger than 35 in good health. Sequencing used naive CD4+ T cells sorted from blood. Subset of the sample: CD45RA+ positively selected. This chain connects TRBV6-1 to TRBJ2-7; 9 nucleotides align to TRBD1. The CDR3 region has the DNA TGTGCCAGCAGTGCGGGGACAGGGTTTTACGAGCAGTACTTC. This gives the protein CASSAGTGFYEQYF.